Each of the 12 T cell receptor beta chains below was sequenced from the same sample in a study of cytomegalovirus exposure and HLA in healthy donors. The PCR used 60 Vbeta and 13 Jbeta primers. Here immunoSEQ multiplex PCR was the method, and the copy in TCRdb shows in-frame clones only, minus some. Among around 65,000 clones, about two thirds were seen once, and the ten largest hold 15% to 20%. Input material: PBMCs. All receptors come from a middle-aged man in good health and CMV-seropositive.

This rearrangement joins TRBV7-9 to TRBJ2-7; perhaps TRBD1 as D (5 bases). Germline-derived CDR1 and CDR2 are SEHNR and FQNEAQ (reference sequence). The CDR3 is made up of 12 amino acids. V dropped 3 bases and J dropped 3 bases, with 6 bases sitting between them. The CDR3: CASSFDSYEQYF. The CDR3 DNA sequence: TGTGCCAGCAGCTTCGACAGCTACGAGCAGTACTTC.

The genes are TRBV4-1 and TRBJ2-1; 9 bases agree with TRBD2. The CDR3 has 16 amino acids. V dropped 4 bases and J dropped 3; count of bases not matched to a gene: 7. Germline CDR1 reads MGHRA; CDR2 reads YSYEKL. The CDR3 region is CASSPKTSGVYNEQFF. The CDR3 DNA is TGCGCCAGCAGCCCTAAGACTAGCGGTGTCTACAATGAGCAGTTCTTC.

This sequence joins TRBV6-1 and TRBJ2-1; 7 positions match TRBD1. V was clipped by 4 bases and J by 9 bases; unmatched bases: 6. The germline V gene encodes CDR1 MNHNS and CDR2 SASEGT. The length of the CDR3 is 13 residues. The CDR3 is CASSVEGAGEQFF. CDR3 sequence (DNA): TGTGCCAGCAGTGTCGAGGGGGCTGGTGAGCAGTTCTTC.

J is TRBJ2-5 and V is TRBV11-3, with 7 positions matching TRBD1. The germline V gene has CDR1 SGHNT and CDR2 YENEEA. V lost 5 bases and J lost 2; bases outside the gene matches: 5. This CDR3 is built from 14 residues. This CDR3 reads CASSVTGRQETQYF. The CDR3 DNA sequence: TGTGCCAGCAGCGTGACAGGGCGGCAAGAGACCCAGTACTTC.

This chain links TRBV10-3 with TRBJ1-1; 8 nucleotides agree with TRBD1. The J segment lost 1 base and the V segment lost 10 bases, leaving 5 bases of the junction unmatched. This CDR3 is built from 13 residues. Germline V gives CDR1 ENHRY, CDR2 SYGVKD. The CDR3 bases are TGTGCCACAATAGGACAGGGGAACACTGAAGCTTTCTTT. This encodes CATIGQGNTEAFF.

The rearrangement links TRBV7-9 to TRBJ1-2; D may be TRBD1 (5 bases). V lost 8 bases, J lost 7 bases, and 20 bases lay in between. This CDR3 is 14 amino acids long. From germline, CDR1 is SEHNR and CDR2 FQNEAQ (reference sequence). The CDR3 loop is CASATNLRDGGYTF. CDR3 sequence (DNA): TGTGCCAGCGCCACAAATTTGCGGGACGGTGGCTACACCTTC. Variable domain in full (rest from reference TRBV7-9 and TRBJ1-2): DTGVSQNPRHKITKRGQNVTFRCDPISEHNRLYWYRQTLGQGPEFLTYFQNEAQLEKSRLLSDRFSAERPKGSFSTLEIQRTEQGDSAMYLCASATNLRDGGYTFGSGTRLTVV.

The CDR3 loop is CASSQGTVNYEQYF. The CDR3 DNA is TGCGCCAGCAGCCAAGGGACAGTCAACTACGAGCAGTACTTC. The chain links TRBV4-1 to TRBJ2-7; possible D gene TRBD1, 6 bases. Germline V gives CDR1 MGHRA, CDR2 YSYEKL. V dropped 1 base and J dropped 3 bases, with 10 bases sitting between them. The CDR3 has 14 amino acids.

Only a few counts were recorded for this clone. The chain carries TRBV15 and TRBJ2-5, with 9 bases lining up with TRBD2. After removal of 1 base from V and 4 bases from J, the junction contained 7 bases not matched to a gene. Germline CDR1 and CDR2: LNHNV and YYDKDF (reference sequence). This CDR3 comprises 16 residues. CDR3 coding DNA: TGTGCCACCAGCAGAGCGGAGCGGGGGGCCTTAGAGACCCAGTACTTC. Translated: CATSRAERGALETQYF.

This clone was recorded only once. V is TRBV11-2 and J is TRBJ2-3; D gene ambiguous. Germline CDR1 and CDR2: SGHAT and FQNNGV. The CDR3 spans 14 residues. The V end was cut by 1 base, the J end by 3 bases, with 8 bases between. The CDR3 nucleotides are TGTGCCAGCAGCTTAGGTAGTTCAACAGATACGCAGTATTTT. Its protein product is CASSLGSSTDTQYF.

This clone was found a few times. A far larger clone is just one base off, so this is likely a read error. This chain links TRBV6-6 with TRBJ2-7; 8 positions agree with TRBD1. The germline CDR1 and CDR2 sequences are MNHNY and SVGAGI (reference sequence). The CDR3 is made up of 14 amino acids. V was clipped by 6 bases and J by 6 bases; unmatched bases: 10. The CDR3 loop reads CASSPTGVSGEQYF. Here the CDR3 DNA reads TGTGCCAGCAGCCCGACAGGGGTAAGCGGCGAGCAGTACTTC.

V usage is TRBV30 and J usage is TRBJ2-3; 8 bases are shared with TRBD2. V dropped 5 bases and J dropped 6; count of bases not matched to a gene: 13. Germline V gene lookup returns CDR1 GTSNPN and CDR2 SVGIG (reference sequence). The CDR3 spans 15 residues. The CDR3 DNA is TGTGCCTGGTCAAGGGGTAGCGGGACGGGGGATACGCAGTATTTT. Protein sequence: CAWSRGSGTGDTQYF.

In this sample, this clone turned up a few times. CDR3 sequence: CASSPGTAGNTIYF. CDR3 DNA: TGTGCCAGCAGCCCGGGGACAGCCGGAAACACCATATATTTT. The chain is built from TRBV7-2 and TRBJ1-3; the match to TRBD1 covers 7 bases. This CDR3 has 14 residues. Germline V gene data show CDR1 as SGHTA and CDR2 as FQGNSA. Unmatched junction bases numbered 5, after V lost 5 bases and J lost 4 bases. The whole variable domain, filled in from reference TRBV7-2 and TRBJ1-3, reads GAGVSQSPSNKVTEKGKDVELRCDPISGHTALYWYRQSLGQGLEFLIYFQGNSAPDKSGLPSDRFSAERTGGSVSTLTIQRTQQEDSAVYLCASSPGTAGNTIYFGEGSWLTVV.